This T cell receptor beta chain came from a study of blood T cell repertoires in COVID-19. Sequenced by immunoSEQ multiplex PCR; TCRdb stores in-frame clones only, minus some. The top ten hold under 3.5% of the sample, which has some 260,000 clones, approximately 86% seen once. The CDR3 extends over 15 amino acids. CDR1 SGHAT and CDR2 FQNNGV come from the germline V gene. V shed 0 bases and J shed 6 bases, with 11 bases lying between them. The clonotype was recovered from a woman under 30 with acute or convalescent COVID-19. Material: peripheral blood. The chain employs TRBV11-2 and TRBJ2-2, with D perhaps TRBD1 (5 bases). This chain's CDR3 is CASSLDPTGPGELFF. CDR3 nucleotide sequence: TGTGCCAGCAGCTTAGACCCCACAGGTCCCGGGGAGCTGTTTTTT.